Described below is a single TCR beta chain sequence and its context. The protocol was immunoSEQ multiplex PCR, while the TCRdb copy is restricted to in-frame clones and leaves out a portion. The sample lists roughly 230,000 clones; around 87% were seen once. These data are taken from a study of blood T cell repertoires in COVID-19. The material sequenced was peripheral blood. The clonotype was recovered from a woman aged 60-70 years with COVID-19, enrolled during active disease.

This CDR3 is CASSLQGRPYNEQFF. DNA of the CDR3: TGTGCCAGCAGCCTTCAGGGTCGGCCCTACAATGAGCAGTTCTTC. The rearrangement links TRBV9 to TRBJ2-1; a possible D gene is TRBD1 (5 bases). The CDR3 covers 15 residues. Germline V gene sequence: CDR1 SGDLS, CDR2 YYNGEE. Deletions cut 4 bases from V and 2 bases from J, with 13 bases between.